This T cell receptor (beta chain) was documented in a study of blood T cells in healthy people across ages. With a J-beta primer mix and a sample-barcoded 5' primer, a second PCR ran about 7 to 11 cycles. MiXCR, applied by TCRdb to the 5' RACE reads, yields one record per CDR3 protein. The sample includes 1.5 million to 2 million distinct CDR3 sequences, almost 35% of them seen just once. CDR1 and CDR2 from the germline V gene are SGHTA and FQGNSA. This CDR3 spans 15 amino acids. V gave up 4 bases and J gave up 7 bases; unmatched junction bases: 7. No fewer than 7 million PBMCs went into each sample. This clonotype was seen only once.

The clonotype was recovered from a woman between 25 and 40 years old in good health. The sample comprised blood. The gene calls are TRBV7-2 and TRBJ1-4, with 9 nucleotides matching TRBD1. CDR3 loop: CASSWGDRDFEKLFF. CDR3 nucleotides: TGTGCCAGCAGCTGGGGGGACAGGGATTTTGAAAAACTGTTTTTT.